A single sample is the source of the 9 T cell receptor beta chains below, sequenced in a study of blood T cells in healthy people across ages. Then a second PCR, running roughly 7 to 11 cycles, was carried out with a sample-barcoded 5' primer and a J-beta primer mix. TCRdb reprocessed the 5' RACE reads via MiXCR and lists one record per CDR3 protein. In the table there are some 1.5 million distinct CDR3 sequences, roughly 28% of which are singletons. The sequencing sample was made of blood. Receptor source: a woman aged 30 to 39 in good health.

This clonotype occurred a few times. The V gene is TRBV20-1, the J gene TRBJ1-4; 11 bases align to TRBD1. Germline V gives CDR1 DFQATT, CDR2 SNEGSKA (reference sequence). The CDR3 extends over 14 amino acids. Trimming cost V 5 bases and J 7 bases; bases outside gene matches: 6. CDR3 DNA sequence: TGCAGTGCTCAGACCGGGACAGGGGGTGAAAAACTGTTTTTT. Its protein is CSAQTGTGGEKLFF.

V usage is TRBV10-3 and J usage is TRBJ2-5; 9 bases map to TRBD2. The DNA end favors TRBJ2-7, so the J call may be wrong. This CDR3 has 15 amino acids. The germline V gene has CDR1 ENHRY and CDR2 SYGVKD. The CDR3 coding sequence is TGTGCCATCAGTGAGTCGGGGCGGGAGGGCCGCGAGCAGTACTTC. Encoded protein: CAISESGREGREQYF.

This clonotype was observed at least ten times. This chain links TRBV5-1 with TRBJ2-7, with 7 bases matching TRBD2. Germline V gene data show CDR1 as SGHRS and CDR2 as YFSETQ. J was trimmed by 4 bases and V by 7 bases; bases with no gene match: 11. This CDR3 is built from 14 residues. The CDR3: CASSPFLAAYEQYF. The CDR3 DNA sequence: TGCGCCAGCTCTCCCTTCCTAGCGGCATACGAGCAGTACTTC.

As concerns this clonotype: This could be a read error, since a much larger clone is one nucleotide away. The genes are TRBV24-1 and TRBJ2-3; D remains ambiguous. The CDR3 contains 13 residues. Germline V CDR1 and CDR2: KGHDR, SFDVKD. Here the CDR3 reads CATSVDSTDTRYF. CDR3 DNA sequence: TGTGCCACCAGTGTAGACTCCACAGATACGCGGTATTTT.

This clonotype has only a few counts. J is TRBJ2-7 and V is TRBV12-3 or TRBV12-4; D tentatively fits TRBD1 or TRBD2 (5 bases each). Trimming left V 3 bases short and J 3 bases short, with 15 bases between. This CDR3 comprises 15 residues. The CDR3 DNA reads TGTGCCAGCAGTTTGGTGGGGGACGGGATCTACGAGCAGTACTTC. Its protein is CASSLVGDGIYEQYF.

This clonotype was observed a handful of times. The chain combines TRBV6-2 or TRBV6-3 with TRBJ1-2; D is unclear. Between the trimmed V and J ends, which lost 4 bases and 0 bases, there was a span of 15 bases. CDR3 size: 16 residues. The germline V gene encodes CDR1 MNHEY and CDR2 SVGEGT. CDR3 bases: TGTGCCAGCAGTTCCCGGAGAGAGACCACTAACTATGGCTACACCTTC. As protein: CASSSRRETTNYGYTF.

This clonotype was seen a few times. V usage is TRBV15 and J usage is TRBJ2-1; possible D gene TRBD2, 5 bases. V lost 6 bases and J lost 0, with 12 bases in between. The V gene's germline CDR1 is LNHNV and CDR2 YYDKDF (reference sequence). The CDR3 loop spans 15 amino acids. CDR3 amino acids: CATREDLSSYNEQFF. CDR3 DNA: TGTGCCACCAGAGAGGACTTGAGCTCCTACAATGAGCAGTTCTTC.

The chain combines TRBV20-1 with TRBJ1-4; D remains ambiguous. From germline, CDR1 is DFQATT and CDR2 SNEGSKA (reference sequence). The CDR3 is 14 residues long. V lost 0 bases to trimming and J lost 7 bases, with 12 bases between them. In DNA form, the CDR3 reads TGCAGTGCTAGAGACCGGGGTGTGGGTGAAAAACTGTTTTTT. Amino acids: CSARDRGVGEKLFF.

The chain employs TRBV7-9 and TRBJ2-2; no firm D call. CDR1 and CDR2 (germline): SEHNR, FQNEAQ (reference sequence). The CDR3 runs to 15 residues. V was trimmed by 2 bases and J by 1 base, leaving 8 bases between them. CDR3: CASSLSRMNTGELFF. The CDR3 DNA follows: TGTGCCAGCAGCTTATCTCGAATGAACACCGGGGAGCTGTTTTTT.